The sample holds a few counts of the clone carrying this TCR beta chain. The antigen is unknown. The entry originates in a study of CD8 T cells in ankylosing spondylitis. Using its own MiXCR run on the 5' RACE reads, TCRdb lists one record per CDR3 protein. Among 130,000 or so distinct CDR3 sequences, roughly a sixth were seen once, and the ten largest hold about 33%. Findings and caveats of the study: Blood from ankylosing spondylitis patients appeared to carry a characteristic roughly 8-variant TCR beta motif.

With 0 bases clipped from V and 9 bases from J, the junction kept 4 bases outside the gene matches. Per the germline V gene, CDR1 is SGDLS and CDR2 is YYNGEE. The CDR3 length is 14 residues. The source of this sequence is a male donor with ankylosing spondylitis. Sequenced: blood, either unsorted or a sorted T cell fraction (not recorded which). The chain employs TRBV9 and TRBJ2-1, with 9 nucleotides matching TRBD2. The CDR3 nucleotides read TGTGCCAGCAGCGTAGGGGGACTAGCTAGTGAGCAGTTCTTC. Encoded protein: CASSVGGLASEQFF. Drawing the rest from reference TRBV9 and TRBJ2-1, the complete variable domain is DSGVTQTPKHLITATGQRVTLRCSPRSGDLSVYWYQQSLDQGLQFLIQYYNGEERAKGNILERFSAQQFPDLHSELNLSSLELGDSALYFCASSVGGLASEQFFGPGTRLTVL.